The 20 T cell receptor beta chains below all came from one sample that was sequenced in a study of blood T cell repertoires in COVID-19 (dated by TCRdb to 2018 to 2020). The method behind the library was the immunoSEQ multiplex PCR assay. The table was pulled from immuneACCESS by TCRdb, which kept in-frame rearrangements only. Such tables lose some clones; where checked, under half of the loss comes from unresolved V genes, and the rest has no known cause. This sample gives a few hundred thousand clones in total; 90% to 95% of them show up just once. More than 1% of the sample is held by the ten biggest clonotypes. Input material: PBMCs or T cells enriched from blood (not recorded which). Receptor source: a human donor in a cohort exposed to, infected with or recovered from COVID-19 (not recorded which). The donor label of this sample is uncertain.

The chain has TRBV2 and TRBJ1-6; D perhaps matches TRBD1 (6 bases). V lost 8 bases, J lost 10 bases, and 12 bases lay in between. This CDR3 contains 12 residues. The germline V gene encodes CDR1 SNHLY and CDR2 FYNNEI. The CDR3 is CASHRERSPLHF. The CDR3 nucleotides are TGTGCCAGCCACAGGGAAAGGTCACCCCTCCACTTT.

The chain is built from TRBV6-4 and TRBJ2-1; 8 bases are shared with TRBD2. The CDR3 totals 18 residues. Per germline, CDR1 MRHNA and CDR2 SNTAGT. V shed 5 bases, J shed 1 base, and the junction held 13 bases outside the gene matches. In nucleotides, the CDR3 is TGTGCCAGCAGTCTAGCGGGTTACCCCGGGGGGTCCTACAATGAGCAGTTCTTC. Its translation: CASSLAGYPGGSYNEQFF.

The genes are TRBV7-2 and TRBJ2-5, with a weak D call TRBD2 (5 bases). The CDR3 runs 14 residues. The germline V gene encodes CDR1 SGHTA and CDR2 FQGNSA. V shed 5 bases and J shed 3 bases, with 13 bases lying between them. The CDR3, as DNA: TGTGCCAGCAGCCGTAGGGAGTCAAAAGAGACCCAGTACTTC. It yields the protein CASSRRESKETQYF.

The genes are TRBV27 and TRBJ2-5; D is possibly TRBD2 (6 bases). Germline assignment: CDR1 MNHEY and CDR2 SMNVEV (reference sequence). This CDR3 comprises 13 residues. Deletions cut 7 bases from V and 8 bases from J, with 17 bases between. The CDR3 DNA is TGTGCCAGCAAACTCAACGGGGGAGCAACCCAGTACTTC. Translation: CASKLNGGATQYF.

On this clone itself: The same CDR3 also results from other DNA sequences found in this sample. V and J are TRBV12-3 or TRBV12-4 and TRBJ1-1; no clear D gene. V was pared by 3 bases and J by 1 base, with 6 bases between. This CDR3 contains 13 residues. The CDR3 protein is CASSFPGNTEAFF. In nucleotides, the CDR3 is TGTGCCAGCAGTTTCCCGGGGAACACTGAAGCTTTCTTT.

The rearrangement links TRBV5-6 to TRBJ1-2; 8 bases agree with TRBD1. Germline V CDR1 and CDR2: SGHDT, YYEEEE. The CDR3 runs 14 residues. Trimming removed 2 bases from V and 3 bases from J; junction bases left unmatched: 3. Here the CDR3 DNA reads TGTGCCAGCAGCTTCCAGGGGGCGGACTATGGCTACACCTTC. Protein: CASSFQGADYGYTF. Together with reference TRBV5-6 and TRBJ1-2, the CDR3 gives the full variable domain: DAGVTQSPTHLIKTRGQQVTLRCSPKSGHDTVSWYQQALGQGPQFIFQYYEEEERQRGNFPDRFSGHQFPNYSSELNVNALLLGDSALYLCASSFQGADYGYTFGSGTRLTVV.

The chain employs TRBV5-4 and TRBJ1-1; 9 nucleotides agree with TRBD1. With 3 bases clipped from V and 8 bases from J, the junction kept 5 bases outside the gene matches. Germline CDR1 and CDR2: SGHNT and YYREEE (reference sequence). The CDR3 length is 13 residues. CDR3 DNA: TGTGCCAGCAGCTGGGAGGGGACAGGGGAAGCTTTCTTT. Translation: CASSWEGTGEAFF.

J is TRBJ1-1 and V is TRBV19, with TRBD1 identical over 7 bases. Germline V CDR1 and CDR2: LNHDA, SQIVND (reference sequence). V shed 2 bases and J 0 bases; nucleotides not matched to a gene: 3. The length of the CDR3 is 15 residues. The CDR3, as DNA: TGTGCCAGTAGTATAACACAGGGGATGAACACTGAAGCTTTCTTT. This gives the protein CASSITQGMNTEAFF.

The chain combines TRBV5-4 with TRBJ2-5, with 8 bases lining up with TRBD2. Losses at the gene ends were 1 base for V and 7 bases for J; bases not matched to a gene: 6. CDR1 is SGHNT, CDR2 YYREEE, per germline (reference sequence). The CDR3 is made up of 14 amino acids. CDR3 in amino acids: CASSLPGGPGTQYF. The DNA for the CDR3 is TGTGCCAGCAGCTTGCCGGGGGGGCCTGGGACCCAGTACTTC.

This clone occurred a few times. This chain uses TRBV19 with TRBJ1-2; TRBD1 matches 8 bases. Germline lookup yields CDR1 LNHDA and CDR2 SQIVND (reference sequence). With V trimmed by 7 bases and J by 4 bases, 8 bases remained unmatched. The CDR3 length is 14 residues. The CDR3 loop reads CASTQGAMSYGYTF. CDR3 in DNA: TGTGCCAGTACTCAGGGGGCGATGTCCTATGGCTACACCTTC.

This sequence joins TRBV5-4 and TRBJ2-7; possible D gene TRBD1, 5 bases. The germline V gene encodes CDR1 SGHNT and CDR2 YYREEE (reference sequence). This CDR3 has 14 amino acids. Trimming left V 1 base short and J 0 bases short, with 8 bases between. The CDR3 sequence is CASSLKGSSYEQYF. CDR3 coding DNA: TGTGCCAGCAGCTTGAAGGGGTCCTCCTACGAGCAGTACTTC.

The chain carries TRBV2 and TRBJ2-1, with D perhaps matching TRBD2 (5 bases). V gave up 4 bases and J gave up 0 bases, with 13 bases separating them. CDR1 SNHLY and CDR2 FYNNEI come from the germline V gene. The CDR3 is 16 amino acids. The CDR3, as DNA: TGTGCCAGCAGTGGACGGGGTCGGGGCTCCTACAATGAGCAGTTCTTC. Protein: CASSGRGRGSYNEQFF.

The rearrangement joins TRBV4-1 to TRBJ2-4; the match to TRBD2 covers 7 bases. This CDR3 contains 16 residues. Losses at the gene ends were 1 base for V and 7 bases for J; bases not matched to a gene: 10. Looked up from germline, CDR1 is MGHRA and CDR2 is YSYEKL. In DNA, the CDR3 is TGCGCCAGCAGCCAAGCTGAGGGACTATATAATAACATTCAGTACTTC. It encodes CASSQAEGLYNNIQYF.

The chain uses TRBV5-1 and TRBJ2-7; D is perhaps TRBD1 (6 bases). V gave up 1 base and J gave up 6 bases, with 11 bases separating them. Germline V gene data show CDR1 as SGHRS and CDR2 as YFSETQ. The CDR3 is made up of 13 amino acids. DNA of the CDR3: TGCGCCAGCAGCTTGATCAGGGGTGGCGAGCAGTACTTC. The encoded protein is CASSLIRGGEQYF.

The count of this clone is one. The rearrangement uses TRBV9 and TRBJ2-7; 9 nucleotides align to TRBD1. This CDR3 region has 13 residues. The germline V gene has CDR1 SGDLS and CDR2 YYNGEE. The trim removed 4 bases at V and 6 bases at J, leaving 5 bases unmatched. CDR3 DNA: TGTGCCAGCAGCCTGCCGACAGGGGGCGAGCAGTACTTC. Protein: CASSLPTGGEQYF.

This chain's CDR3 is CASSPLGRRLKNNEQFF. The CDR3 nucleotides are TGTGCCAGCTCACCATTAGGCCGGCGACTTAAGAACAATGAGCAGTTCTTC. The genes are TRBV18 and TRBJ2-1; D is ambiguous. This CDR3 region has 17 residues. The germline CDR1 and CDR2 sequences are KGHSH and LQKENI. Trimming shortened V by 2 bases and J by 5 bases, and 19 bases separated the two germline ends.

In its sample, this clone was seen a few times. The V and J genes are TRBV4-3 and TRBJ1-2; TRBD1 matches 8 bases. Germline V gene sequence: CDR1 LGHNA, CDR2 YSLEER. This CDR3 is built from 16 residues. V shed 0 bases and J 3 bases; nucleotides not matched to a gene: 6. CDR3 residues: CASSQDVGDRHYGYTF. DNA of the CDR3: TGCGCCAGCAGCCAAGATGTTGGGGACAGGCACTATGGCTACACCTTC.

CDR3 sequence (DNA): TGCGCCAGCAGTCAGCCAGGGACTAGCGGTTTACTAGCCAAAAACATTCAGTACTTC. It is translated as CASSQPGTSGLLAKNIQYF. This chain joins TRBV23-1 and TRBJ2-4; 11 nucleotides line up with TRBD2. TRBV23-1 is labeled an ORF, and its function is uncertain. The junction had 10 bases not matched to a gene; V was cut back by 3 bases and J by 0 bases. The length of the CDR3 is 19 residues.

The rearrangement joins TRBV6-2 or TRBV6-3 to TRBJ1-6, with 8 bases aligning to TRBD1. The CDR3 consists of 15 residues. Germline CDR1 reads MNHEY; CDR2 reads SVGEGT. V lost 2 bases to trimming and J lost 7 bases; unmatched junction nucleotides: 4. CDR3 in DNA: TGTGCCAGCAGTTACGTAAACAGGGGGAATTCACCCCTCCACTTT. Residues: CASSYVNRGNSPLHF.

This sequence joins TRBV6-5 and TRBJ1-1; D gene uncertain. The length of the CDR3 is 16 residues. CDR1 MNHEY and CDR2 SVGAGI come from the germline V gene. V was pared by 2 bases and J by 4 bases, with 17 bases between. CDR3 coding DNA: TGTGCCAGCAGTTACCAGGTGTTGACGGATCTCACTGAAGCTTTCTTT. Translating it yields CASSYQVLTDLTEAFF.